These 5 T cell receptor beta chains came from one sample sequenced in a study of blood T cell repertoires in COVID-19. Clones were sequenced by immunoSEQ multiplex PCR, and TCRdb holds only the in-frame ones, with some missing. Of approximately 160,000 clones listed, approximately 73% are singletons. Specimen: peripheral blood. The receptors originated from an elderly woman with acute or convalescent COVID-19.

This clone was observed a handful of times. The chain recombines TRBV7-3 with TRBJ2-7, with TRBD1 matching over 8 bases. V lost 5 bases, J lost 6 bases, and 9 bases stayed unmatched. The CDR3 is made up of 14 amino acids. Per the germline V gene, CDR1 is SGHTA and CDR2 is FQGTGA. CDR3 in amino acids: CASSLQTGDSEQYF. The CDR3 DNA follows: TGTGCCAGCAGCCTCCAGACAGGGGATAGCGAGCAGTACTTC. Complete variable domain (other parts from reference TRBV7-3 and TRBJ2-7): GAGVSQTPSNKVTEKGKYVELRCDPISGHTALYWYRQSLGQGPEFLIYFQGTGAADDSGLPNDRFFAVRPEGSVSTLKIQRTERGDSAVYLCASSLQTGDSEQYFGPGTRLTVT.

The V and J genes are TRBV7-2 and TRBJ1-6, with 10 nucleotides matching TRBD1. The CDR3 is 19 residues long. The J segment lost 6 bases and the V segment lost 5 bases, leaving 16 bases of the junction unmatched. The germline CDR1 and CDR2 sequences are SGHTA and FQGNSA. The CDR3 here is CASSPHSRQGAYPNSPLHF. For the CDR3, the DNA is TGTGCCAGCAGCCCCCACTCTCGACAGGGGGCCTACCCTAATTCACCCCTCCACTTT.

J is TRBJ2-2 and V is TRBV19, with TRBD1 matching over 9 bases. The V gene end was trimmed by 6 bases and the J gene end by 2 bases; junction bases not matched to a gene: 4. CDR1 LNHDA and CDR2 SQIVND come from the germline V gene (reference sequence). The length of the CDR3 is 15 residues. The CDR3 region is CASRVGQGNTGELFF. In DNA form, the CDR3 reads TGTGCCAGTAGGGTGGGACAGGGAAACACCGGGGAGCTGTTTTTT.

This chain uses TRBV7-6 with TRBJ1-4; D unclear. The V gene's germline CDR1 is SGHVS and CDR2 FNYEAQ. The CDR3 has 14 residues. Deletions cut 0 bases from V and 3 bases from J, with 5 bases between. This CDR3 is CASSLAPANEKLFF. The CDR3 nucleotides read TGTGCCAGCAGCTTAGCACCAGCTAATGAAAAACTGTTTTTT. Variable domain in full (rest from reference TRBV7-6 and TRBJ1-4): GAGVSQSPRYKVTKRGQDVALRCDPISGHVSLYWYRQALGQGPEFLTYFNYEAQQDKSGLPNDRFSAERPEGSISTLTIQRTEQRDSAMYRCASSLAPANEKLFFGSGTQLSVL.

The rearrangement joins TRBV2 to TRBJ2-7; tentative D call: TRBD2 (6 bases). Trimming shortened V by 1 base and J by 6 bases, and 16 bases separated the two germline ends. The germline gives CDR1 SNHLY, CDR2 FYNNEI. The CDR3 spans 15 residues. CDR3 sequence reads: CASSEVGVGGGEQYF. The CDR3 nucleotides are TGTGCCAGCAGTGAAGTTGGGGTGGGGGGAGGCGAGCAGTACTTC.